These T cell receptor beta chains were read from a single sample in a study of blood T cell repertoires in COVID-19. Sequencing was performed with immunoSEQ multiplex PCR; in TCRdb, only in-frame clones are kept and a portion is missing. The sample shows some 41,000 clones, around 80% of them seen only once. Sequencing used peripheral blood. The source is a man in his forties with active or convalescent COVID-19. CDR3s include the opening cysteine and the closing phenylalanine or tryptophan. A D gene is named only where the DNA matches it firmly. Size tells how often a clone was seen (once, few, many) or the class of an expanded clone, and some rows leave it out.

-	-	TRBV27	TRBJ2-3	CASSFGGGTDTQYF	TGTGCCAGCAGTTTCGGGGGTGGCACAGATACGCAGTATTTT
-	-	TRBV28	TRBJ1-2	CASSFNINYGYTF	TGTGCCAGCAGTTTCAACATAAACTATGGCTACACCTTC
-	-	TRBV7-8	TRBJ1-4	CASKRPGEGEKLFF	TGTGCCAGCAAGCGACCCGGGGAGGGTGAAAAACTGTTTTTT
-	-	TRBV18	TRBJ1-5	CASSLLRTGLGSSNQPQHF	TGTGCCAGCTCACTATTAAGAACAGGGCTGGGCTCTAGCAATCAGCCCCAGCATTTT
-	-	TRBV12-5	TRBJ1-3	CASGSTIREAGNTIYF	TGTGCTAGTGGTTCTACTATCAGGGAAGCTGGAAACACCATATATTTT
-	TRBD1	TRBV5-1	TRBJ2-1	CASSPDRVPGGEQFF	TGCGCCAGCAGCCCGGACAGGGTTCCTGGCGGTGAGCAGTTCTTC
-	-	TRBV19	TRBJ2-3	CASSIGGMADTQYF	TGTGCCAGTAGTATAGGAGGAATGGCAGATACGCAGTATTTT
-	-	TRBV9	TRBJ2-2	CASSPTTGNTGELFF	TGTGCCAGCAGCCCCACGACGGGGAACACCGGGGAGCTGTTTTTT
-	TRBD1	TRBV28	TRBJ2-3	CASSLQGVTDTQYF	TGTGCCAGCAGCCTCCAGGGGGTTACAGATACGCAGTATTTT
-	-	TRBV13	TRBJ1-2	CASSATGLGYGYTF	TGTGCCAGCAGCGCTACAGGGTTGGGCTATGGCTACACCTTC
-	-	TRBV2	TRBJ1-2	CASREGPSDGYTF	TGTGCCAGCAGGGAGGGCCCTTCGGATGGCTACACCTTC
many	TRBD1	TRBV4-1	TRBJ1-1	CASSHPGQGATEAFF	TGCGCCAGCAGCCACCCGGGACAGGGTGCCACTGAAGCTTTCTTT
-	-	TRBV24-1	TRBJ2-6	CATSDRLSGANVLTF	TGTGCCACCAGTGATAGACTCTCTGGGGCCAACGTCCTGACTTTC
-	-	TRBV9	TRBJ2-5	CASGRGTADQETQYF	TGTGCCAGCGGTCGGGGTACGGCAGACCAAGAGACCCAGTACTTC
-	-	TRBV7-9	TRBJ1-4	CASVSRQRDEKLFF	TGTGCCAGCGTCAGCAGGCAGAGAGATGAAAAACTGTTTTTT